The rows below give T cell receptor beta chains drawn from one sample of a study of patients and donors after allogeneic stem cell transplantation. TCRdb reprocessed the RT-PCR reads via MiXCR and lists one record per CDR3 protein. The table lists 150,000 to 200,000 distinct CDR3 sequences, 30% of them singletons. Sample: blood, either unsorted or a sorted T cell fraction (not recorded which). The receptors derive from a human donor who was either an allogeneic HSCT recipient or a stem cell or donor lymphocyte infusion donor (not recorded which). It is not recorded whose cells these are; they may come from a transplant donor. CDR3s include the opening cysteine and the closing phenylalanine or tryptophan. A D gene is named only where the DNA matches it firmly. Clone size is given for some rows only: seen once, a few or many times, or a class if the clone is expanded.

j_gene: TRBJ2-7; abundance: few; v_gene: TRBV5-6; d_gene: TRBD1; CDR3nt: TGTGCCAGCAGCTTGTCCCCCGGGACAGGGAGCTACGAGCAGTACTTC; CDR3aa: CASSLSPGTGSYEQYF
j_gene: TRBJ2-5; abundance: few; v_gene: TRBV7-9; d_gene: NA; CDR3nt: TGTGCCAGCAGCTTAACAACCCCAGAGACCCAGTACTTC; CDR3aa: CASSLTTPETQYF
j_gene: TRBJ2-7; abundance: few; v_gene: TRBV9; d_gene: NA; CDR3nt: TGTGCCAGCAGTTGGGGGCCCTCCTACGAGCAGTACTTC; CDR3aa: CASSWGPSYEQYF
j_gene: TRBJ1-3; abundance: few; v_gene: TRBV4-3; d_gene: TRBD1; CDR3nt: TGCGCCAGCAGCCAGCGACAGGGATTTGGAAACACCATATATTTT; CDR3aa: CASSQRQGFGNTIYF
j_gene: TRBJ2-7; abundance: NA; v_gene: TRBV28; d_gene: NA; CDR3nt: TGTGCCAGTTTCGGAAGGACAGCCCACTACGAGCAGTACTTC; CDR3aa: CASFGRTAHYEQYF
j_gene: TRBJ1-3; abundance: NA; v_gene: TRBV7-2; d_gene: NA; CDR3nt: TGTGCCAGCTCCTTCCAGGTTATCTCTGGAAACACCATATATTTT; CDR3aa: CASSFQVISGNTIYF
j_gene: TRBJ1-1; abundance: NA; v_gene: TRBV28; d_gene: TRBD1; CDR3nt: TGTGCCAGCAGTGATACCGGGACAGGTCGTTTCGAAGCTTTCTTT; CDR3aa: CASSDTGTGRFEAFF
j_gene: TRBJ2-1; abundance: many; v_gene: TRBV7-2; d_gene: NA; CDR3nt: TGTGCCAGCAGCTCACAGGGTGCCTACAATGAGCAGTTCTTC; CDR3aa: CASSSQGAYNEQFF
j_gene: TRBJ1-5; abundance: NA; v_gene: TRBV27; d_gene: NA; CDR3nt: TGTGCCAGCAAGGGAATCAATCAGCCCCAGCATTTT; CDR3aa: CASKGINQPQHF
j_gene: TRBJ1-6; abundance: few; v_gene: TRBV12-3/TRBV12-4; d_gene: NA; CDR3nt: TGTGCCAGCAGGCCGGACGGAGGGAGCTATTCACCCCTCCACTTT; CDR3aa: CASRPDGGSYSPLHF
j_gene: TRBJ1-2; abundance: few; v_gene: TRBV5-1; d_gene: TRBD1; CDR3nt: TGCGCCAGCAGCCGGGACAGGGGCAGCTATGGCTACACCTTC; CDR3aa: CASSRDRGSYGYTF
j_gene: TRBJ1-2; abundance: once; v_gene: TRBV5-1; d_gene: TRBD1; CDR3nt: TGCGCCAGCAGCTGGACAGGGGGGAGTGGCTACACCTTC; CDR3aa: CASSWTGGSGYTF
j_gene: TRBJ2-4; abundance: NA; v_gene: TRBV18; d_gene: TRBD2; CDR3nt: TGTGCCAGCTCACCAACTAGCGGGAGGGTCGGCGACATTCAGTACTTC; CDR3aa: CASSPTSGRVGDIQYF
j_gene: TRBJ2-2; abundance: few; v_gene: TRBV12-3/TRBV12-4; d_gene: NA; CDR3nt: TGTGCCAGCAGACCTCCTTTAGACACCGGGGAGCTGTTTTTT; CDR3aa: CASRPPLDTGELFF
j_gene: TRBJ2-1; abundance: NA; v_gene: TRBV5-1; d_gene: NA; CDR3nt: TGCGCCAGCAGGGCCCCACGGACAGTGGGAGATCGCAATGAGCAGTTCTTC; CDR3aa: CASRAPRTVGDRNEQFF
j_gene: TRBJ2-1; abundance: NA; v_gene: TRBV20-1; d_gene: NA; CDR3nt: TGCAGTGCTCGACTAATTTACAATGAGCAGTTCTTC; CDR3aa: CSARLIYNEQFF
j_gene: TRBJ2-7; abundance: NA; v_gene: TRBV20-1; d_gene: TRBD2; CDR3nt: TGCAGTGCGGAACTAGCGGGGGGTTCGGGCGAGCAGTACTTC; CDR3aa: CSAELAGGSGEQYF
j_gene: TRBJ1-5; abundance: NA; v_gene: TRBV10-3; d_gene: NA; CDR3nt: TGTGCCATCAGCGGAGGGGTCAATCAGCCCCAGCATTTT; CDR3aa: CAISGGVNQPQHF
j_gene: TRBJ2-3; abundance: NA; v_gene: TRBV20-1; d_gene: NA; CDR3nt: TGCAGTGCTAGAGATCCGGGCGGAACAGATACGCAGTATTTT; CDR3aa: CSARDPGGTDTQYF
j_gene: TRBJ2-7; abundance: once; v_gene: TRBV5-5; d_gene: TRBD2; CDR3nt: TGTGCCAGCAGCTTGGGTTGGCTAGCGGGGGGCTACGAGCAGTACTTC; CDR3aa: CASSLGWLAGGYEQYF
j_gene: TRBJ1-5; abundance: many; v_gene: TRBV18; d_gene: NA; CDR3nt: TGTGCCAGCTCACCACCGGGCAGGGCAAATCAGCCCCAGCATTTT; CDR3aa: CASSPPGRANQPQHF
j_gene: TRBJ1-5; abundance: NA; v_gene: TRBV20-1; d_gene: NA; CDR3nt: TGCAGTGCCCCGACCGAGAATCAGCCCCAGCATTTT; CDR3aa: CSAPTENQPQHF
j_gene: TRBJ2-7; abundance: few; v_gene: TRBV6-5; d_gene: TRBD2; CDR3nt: TGTGCCAGCACCCTCAGTTGGGGAGGGAACTACGAGCAGTACTTC; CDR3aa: CASTLSWGGNYEQYF
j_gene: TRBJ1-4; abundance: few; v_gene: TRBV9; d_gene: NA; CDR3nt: TGTGCCAGCAGCGTAGAACCTACTAGTTGGGAAAAACTGTTTTTT; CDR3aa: CASSVEPTSWEKLFF
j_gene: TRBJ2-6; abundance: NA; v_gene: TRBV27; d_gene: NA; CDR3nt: TGTGCCAGCAGTCCAGGACAGTATGGACGTTCTGGGGCCAACGTCCTGACTTTC; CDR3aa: CASSPGQYGRSGANVLTF
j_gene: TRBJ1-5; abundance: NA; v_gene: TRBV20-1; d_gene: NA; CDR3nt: TGCAGTGCTAGATTGGCCTTAGGGCGAGGCAATCAGCCCCAGCATTTT; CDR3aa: CSARLALGRGNQPQHF
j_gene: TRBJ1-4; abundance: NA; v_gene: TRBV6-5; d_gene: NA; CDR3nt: TGTGCCAGCAGTTACCTCACACAGGGTCTGGGGGAAAAACTGTTTTTT; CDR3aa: CASSYLTQGLGEKLFF
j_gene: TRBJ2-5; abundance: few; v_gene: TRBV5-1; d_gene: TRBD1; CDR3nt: TGCGCCAGCAGCCGGACAGGCCAGGGAGAGACCCAGTACTTC; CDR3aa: CASSRTGQGETQYF
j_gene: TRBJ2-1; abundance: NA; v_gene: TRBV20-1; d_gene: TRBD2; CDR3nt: TGCAGTGCTAGATCCCCTAGCGGGAGTGTTGAGCAGTTCTTC; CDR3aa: CSARSPSGSVEQFF
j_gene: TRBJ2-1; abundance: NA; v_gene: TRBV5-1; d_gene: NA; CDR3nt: TGCGCCAGCAGCTTAGTCGCTAGCTCCTACAATGAGCAGTTCTTC; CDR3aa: CASSLVASSYNEQFF
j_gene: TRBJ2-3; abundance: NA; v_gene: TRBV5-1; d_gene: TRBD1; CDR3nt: TGCGCCAGCAGCGATATTCTCACAGGGGGCTACACGGTTACGCAGTATTTT; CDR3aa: CASSDILTGGYTVTQYF
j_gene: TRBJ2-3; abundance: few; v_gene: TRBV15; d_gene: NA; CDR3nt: TGTGCCACCAGCAGACCGAGAGATACGCAGTATTTT; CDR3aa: CATSRPRDTQYF
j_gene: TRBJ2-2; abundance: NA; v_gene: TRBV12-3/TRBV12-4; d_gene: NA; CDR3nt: TGTGCCAGCAGTTTTGTCGGGAACACCGGGGAGCTGTTTTTT; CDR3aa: CASSFVGNTGELFF
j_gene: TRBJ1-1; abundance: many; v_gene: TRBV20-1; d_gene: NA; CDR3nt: TGCAGTGCTAGAGGAGATGAAGCTTTCTTT; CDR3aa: CSARGDEAFF
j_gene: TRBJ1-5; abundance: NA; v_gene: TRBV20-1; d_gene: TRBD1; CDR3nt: TGCAGTGTCTGGAGTGGACAGGGAGACAATCAGCCCCAGCATTTT; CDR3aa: CSVWSGQGDNQPQHF
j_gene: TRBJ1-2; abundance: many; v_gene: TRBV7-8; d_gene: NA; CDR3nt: TGTGCCAGCAGCCCCCAGACCTCCAGGGCCTACACCTTC; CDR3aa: CASSPQTSRAYTF
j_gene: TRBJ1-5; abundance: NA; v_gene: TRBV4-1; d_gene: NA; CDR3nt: TGCGCCAGCAGCCAAGTGGGGGTGGATCAGCCCCAGCATTTT; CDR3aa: CASSQVGVDQPQHF
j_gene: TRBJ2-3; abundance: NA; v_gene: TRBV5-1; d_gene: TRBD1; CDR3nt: TGCGCCAGCAGCCTGGACAGGGGGCCGGCATTTGGAGATACGCAGTATTTT; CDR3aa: CASSLDRGPAFGDTQYF
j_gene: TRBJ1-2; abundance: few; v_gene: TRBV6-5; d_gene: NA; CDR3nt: TGTGCCAGCAGACCAGTGGGCTATGGCTACACCTTC; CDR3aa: CASRPVGYGYTF
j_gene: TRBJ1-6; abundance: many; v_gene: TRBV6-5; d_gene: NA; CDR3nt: TGTGCCAGCAGTTACTCGAATATTTATAATTCACCCCTCCACTTT; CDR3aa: CASSYSNIYNSPLHF
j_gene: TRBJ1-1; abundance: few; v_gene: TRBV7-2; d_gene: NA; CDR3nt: TGTGCCAGCAGCTTCACCCCCGGGGGATGGACTGAAGCTTTCTTT; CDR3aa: CASSFTPGGWTEAFF
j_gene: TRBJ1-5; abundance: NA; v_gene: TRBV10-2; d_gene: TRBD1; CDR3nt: TGCGCCAGCAGTGAGTCCCAGGGGGGGTATCAGCCCCAGCATTTT; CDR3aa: CASSESQGGYQPQHF
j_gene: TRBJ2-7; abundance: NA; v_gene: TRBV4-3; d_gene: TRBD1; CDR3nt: TGCGCCAGCAGCCAAGATGGGGACAGCGGATCCCAGTACTTC; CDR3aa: CASSQDGDSGSQYF
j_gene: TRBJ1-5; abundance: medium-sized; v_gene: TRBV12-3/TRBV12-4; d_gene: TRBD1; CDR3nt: TGTGCCAGCAGTCCAGACAGGGGTAGGCAGCCCCAGCATTTT; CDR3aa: CASSPDRGRQPQHF
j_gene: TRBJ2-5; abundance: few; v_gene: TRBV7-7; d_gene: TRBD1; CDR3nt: TGTGCTAGCAGCCCGGGACAGTTCCGACAAGAGACCCAGTACTTC; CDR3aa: CASSPGQFRQETQYF
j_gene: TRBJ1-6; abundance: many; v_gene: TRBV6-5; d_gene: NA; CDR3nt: TGTGCCAGCAGCCGCGAGGGACCCCCTGGACCCCTCCACTTT; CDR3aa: CASSREGPPGPLHF
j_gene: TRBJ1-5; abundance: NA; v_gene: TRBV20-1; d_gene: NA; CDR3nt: TGCAGTGCTTGGACACGTAGCAATCAGCCCCAGCATTTT; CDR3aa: CSAWTRSNQPQHF
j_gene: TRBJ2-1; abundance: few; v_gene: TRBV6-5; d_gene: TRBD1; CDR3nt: TGTGCCAGCAGCCGGACAGGGAGCTCCTACAATGAGCAGTTCTTC; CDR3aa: CASSRTGSSYNEQFF
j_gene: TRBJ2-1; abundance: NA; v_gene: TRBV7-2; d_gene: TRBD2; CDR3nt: TGTGCCAGCAGCTTAATAGGACTAGCGGGGGGGAATGAGCAGTTCTTC; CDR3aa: CASSLIGLAGGNEQFF
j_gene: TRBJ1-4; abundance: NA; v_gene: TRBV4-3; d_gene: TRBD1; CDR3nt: TGCGCCAGCAGCCAAACCGGGACAGATAATGAAAAACTGTTTTTT; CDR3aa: CASSQTGTDNEKLFF
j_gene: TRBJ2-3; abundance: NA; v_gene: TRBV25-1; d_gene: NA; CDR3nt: TGTGCCAGCAGTGAGGACTATACCACAGATACGCAGTATTTT; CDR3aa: CASSEDYTTDTQYF
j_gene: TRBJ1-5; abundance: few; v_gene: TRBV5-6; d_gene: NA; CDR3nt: TGTGCCAGCAGCTTTGGTGGACCAAGCATCAATCAGCCCCAGCATTTT; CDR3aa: CASSFGGPSINQPQHF
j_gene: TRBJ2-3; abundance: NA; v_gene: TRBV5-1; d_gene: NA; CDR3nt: TGCGCCAGCAGCTTCGCCTACGCAAGCACAGATACGCAGTATTTT; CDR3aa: CASSFAYASTDTQYF
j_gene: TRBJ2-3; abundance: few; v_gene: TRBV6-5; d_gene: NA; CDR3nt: TGTGCCAGCAGTTATAGGGGTGGGGGCACAGATACGCAGTATTTT; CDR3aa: CASSYRGGGTDTQYF
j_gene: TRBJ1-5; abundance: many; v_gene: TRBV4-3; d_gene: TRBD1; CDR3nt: TGCGCCAGCAGCTCCGACAGGGGCAATCAGCCCCAGCATTTT; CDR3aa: CASSSDRGNQPQHF
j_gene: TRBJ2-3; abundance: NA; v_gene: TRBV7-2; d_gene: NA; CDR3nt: TGTGCCAGCAGCGCCCGTCTCGAGGGTACGCAGTATTTT; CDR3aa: CASSARLEGTQYF
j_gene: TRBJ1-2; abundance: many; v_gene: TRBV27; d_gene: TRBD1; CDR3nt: TGTGCCAGCAGTTTAACCCCTCACCTGCCGGGACAGAGCTATGGCTACACCTTC; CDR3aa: CASSLTPHLPGQSYGYTF
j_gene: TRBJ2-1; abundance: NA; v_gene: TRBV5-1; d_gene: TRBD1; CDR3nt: TGCGCCAGCAATGAAGGGCAGGGGGCTCATGAGCAGTTCTTC; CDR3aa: CASNEGQGAHEQFF
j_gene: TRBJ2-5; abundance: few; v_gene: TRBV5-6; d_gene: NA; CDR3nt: TGTGCCAGCAGCTTGGTACTAAAAGAGACCCAGTACTTC; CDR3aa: CASSLVLKETQYF